These 27 T cell receptor beta chains were sequenced from one sample in a study of shared clonotypes between healthy human individuals. Produced via immunoSEQ multiplex PCR; TCRdb's table is partial and in-frame only. The sample carries over a million clones, 98% recorded once. Specimen: naive CD4+ T cells sorted from blood. Subset meaning: CD45RA+ positively selected. The origin of the receptors is a man aged 30-40 years in good health.

The chain recombines TRBV27 with TRBJ2-6; D unclear. V was pared by 1 base and J by 1 base, with 5 bases between. This CDR3 has 15 residues. Germline V lookup: CDR1 MNHEY, CDR2 SMNVEV (reference sequence). As DNA, the CDR3 is TGTGCCAGCAGTTTATATGGTTCTGGGGCCAACGTCCTGACTTTC. This encodes CASSLYGSGANVLTF.

In this sample, this clone turned up a few times. V and J are TRBV7-8 and TRBJ1-4, with TRBD1 as a possible D gene (5 bases). The CDR3 consists of 18 residues. Germline V gene sequence: CDR1 SGHVS, CDR2 FQNEAQ. Trimming pared 2 bases from V and 6 bases from J, leaving 22 bases between. The DNA for the CDR3 is TGTGCCAGCAGCTTACGTGGACATACTCCTTTGCGGGATGAAAAACTGTTTTTT. Encoded protein: CASSLRGHTPLRDEKLFF.

The chain couples TRBV2 to TRBJ1-2; weak D call: TRBD1 (5 bases). Germline V lookup: CDR1 SNHLY, CDR2 FYNNEI. V was shortened by 7 bases and J by 4 bases, with 13 bases between the two germline ends. CDR3 size: 13 residues. The CDR3 loop reads CASTFRDIYGYTF. CDR3 sequence (DNA): TGTGCCAGCACATTCAGGGATATCTATGGCTACACCTTC. Full variable domain (outside the CDR3, taken from reference TRBV2 and TRBJ1-2): EPEVTQTPSHQVTQMGQEVILRCVPISNHLYFYWYRQILGQKVEFLVSFYNNEISEKSEIFDDQFSVERPDGSNFTLKIRSTKLEDSAMYFCASTFRDIYGYTFGSGTRLTVV.

The V and J genes are TRBV7-9 and TRBJ2-7; 9 bases agree with TRBD2. Germline-derived CDR1 and CDR2 are SEHNR and FQNEAQ (reference sequence). CDR3 length: 15 amino acids. V gave up 5 bases and J gave up 6 bases; unmatched junction bases: 11. This CDR3 reads CASSPRGGRAGEQYF. The CDR3 bases are TGTGCCAGCAGCCCGAGGGGCGGGAGGGCCGGCGAGCAGTACTTC.

This clone appeared a single time. Different DNA sequences within this sample yield the same CDR3. The gene calls are TRBV18 and TRBJ2-5; D is possibly TRBD1 or TRBD2 (5 bases each). Deletions cut 3 bases from V and 1 base from J, with 6 bases between. From germline, CDR1 is KGHSH and CDR2 LQKENI. The CDR3 totals 13 residues. The CDR3 reads CASSPGPQETQYF. CDR3 in DNA: TGTGCCAGCTCACCGGGACCCCAAGAGACCCAGTACTTC. The variable domain in full, completed from reference TRBV18 and TRBJ2-5, reads NAGVMQNPRHLVRRRGQEARLRCSPMKGHSHVYWYRQLPEEGLKFMVYLQKENIIDESGMPKERFSAEFPKEGPSILRIQQVVRGDSAAYFCASSPGPQETQYFGPGTRLLVL.

The V and J genes are TRBV7-2 and TRBJ2-1, with 8 bases lining up with TRBD2. Trimming removed 5 bases from V and 7 bases from J; junction bases left unmatched: 16. CDR3 length: 17 amino acids. Per germline, CDR1 SGHTA and CDR2 FQGNSA. The CDR3 loop reads CASSPDSTGLVRNEQFF. CDR3 bases: TGTGCCAGCAGCCCCGATTCCACGGGACTAGTTAGGAATGAGCAGTTCTTC.

V is TRBV15 and J is TRBJ2-7, with a weak D call TRBD2 (5 bases). Germline CDR1 and CDR2: LNHNV and YYDKDF (reference sequence). The length of the CDR3 is 14 residues. Trimming cost V 7 bases and J 9 bases, with 22 bases left between them. CDR3 residues: CATTPGVPLTRQYF. CDR3 DNA sequence: TGTGCCACCACTCCCGGGGTTCCCCTTACGAGGCAGTACTTC.

The CDR3 protein is CASRNSRRTEQYF. The CDR3 region has the DNA TGTGCCAGCAGAAATTCCCGGAGGACCGAGCAGTACTTC. The chain uses TRBV6-5 and TRBJ2-7; D is perhaps TRBD2 (5 bases). V lost 6 bases and J 6 bases, leaving 15 bases between the germline ends. CDR3 length equals 13 residues. Germline CDR1 and CDR2: MNHEY and SVGAGI.

V and J are TRBV18 and TRBJ1-2; 8 bases are a match to TRBD1. The J segment lost 7 bases and the V segment lost 0 bases, leaving 10 bases of the junction unmatched. Germline loops: CDR1 KGHSH, CDR2 LQKENI. The CDR3 spans 16 residues. The CDR3 sequence is CASSPPSDRGFRGYTF. CDR3 sequence (DNA): TGTGCCAGCTCACCACCGTCCGACAGGGGTTTTCGTGGCTACACCTTC.

This chain joins TRBV7-2 and TRBJ1-1; D is uncertain. The V end was cut by 1 base, the J end by 6 bases, with 12 bases between. The CDR3 spans 14 residues. Germline-derived CDR1 and CDR2 are SGHTA and FQGNSA. The CDR3 DNA sequence: TGTGCCAGCAGCTTAGTAGGTGGGGATGCTGAAGCTTTCTTT. It encodes CASSLVGGDAEAFF.

This clone occurred once. The J gene is TRBJ2-7, the V gene TRBV27; D is perhaps TRBD1 (5 bases). V lost 2 bases and J lost 5, with 7 bases in between. CDR1 is MNHEY and CDR2 is SMNVEV in the germline V gene (reference sequence). The CDR3 has 12 amino acids. This CDR3 reads CASSLQGHEQYF. The CDR3 DNA follows: TGTGCCAGCAGTTTACAGGGCCACGAGCAGTACTTC.

The genes are TRBV11-1 and TRBJ2-7, with unresolved D. Germline values: CDR1 SGHAT, CDR2 FQDESV (reference sequence). Deletions cut 2 bases from V and 3 bases from J, with 5 bases between. There are 12 residues in the CDR3. CDR3 bases: TGTGCCAGCAGCTTAAACCGCTACGAGCAGTACTTC. Protein: CASSLNRYEQYF.

This clone was observed once. This chain connects TRBV28 to TRBJ1-1; maybe TRBD1 (5 bases). CDR3 length: 16 residues. Trimming took 3 bases from V and 1 from J, leaving 15 bases between them. The germline V gene has CDR1 MDHEN and CDR2 SYDVKM. DNA of the CDR3: TGTGCCAGCAGTTTGGAGCTGGGCAGGGCGAACACTGAAGCTTTCTTT. This sequence encodes CASSLELGRANTEAFF.

CDR3 sequence reads: CASSPGQGDYGYTF. The CDR3 nucleotides are TGTGCCAGCAGCCCTGGACAGGGTGACTATGGCTACACCTTC. The chain uses TRBV5-4 and TRBJ1-2; 8 bases are a match to TRBD1. Trimming removed 4 bases from V and 3 bases from J; junction bases left unmatched: 5. Germline CDR1 reads SGHNT; CDR2 reads YYREEE (reference sequence). CDR3 length: 14 residues.

The rearrangement uses TRBV6-5 and TRBJ1-1; 7 bases align to TRBD1. Germline V gene lookup returns CDR1 MNHEY and CDR2 SVGAGI. J gave up 1 base and V 5 bases, and 7 bases lay outside the gene matches. This CDR3 is built from 15 residues. CDR3 amino acids: CASSGPDRRNTEAFF. CDR3 DNA: TGTGCCAGCAGTGGCCCGGACAGGCGGAACACTGAAGCTTTCTTT.

The chain employs TRBV29-1 and TRBJ2-1, with a weak D call TRBD2 (5 bases). In germline, CDR1 is SQVTM, CDR2 ANQGSEA. The V gene lost 7 bases and the J gene lost 5 bases, with 12 bases spanning the gap. This CDR3 is built from 12 residues. Here the CDR3 reads CSGRPVNNEQFF. The CDR3 bases are TGCAGCGGGAGGCCGGTGAACAATGAGCAGTTCTTC.

This chain uses TRBV9 with TRBJ2-7, with D possibly being TRBD2 (6 bases). This CDR3 contains 15 residues. The V and J ends lost 4 bases and 5 bases respectively, with 19 bases between them. Per germline, CDR1 SGDLS and CDR2 YYNGEE. Here the CDR3 DNA reads TGTGCCAGCAGCCCGGGAGACCTCCCCCGGAACGAGCAGTACTTC. As protein: CASSPGDLPRNEQYF.

DNA of the CDR3: TGTGCCAGCAGCCCCCTTCCCCCGGGATGGCGGGAGTACGCCGAGCAGTACTTC. Translating it yields CASSPLPPGWREYAEQYF. V is TRBV7-9 and J is TRBJ2-7; 7 positions match TRBD2. The CDR3 covers 18 residues. V dropped 5 bases and J dropped 6; count of bases not matched to a gene: 22. Germline assignment: CDR1 SEHNR and CDR2 FQNEAQ (reference sequence).

The chain recombines TRBV10-3 with TRBJ2-3; maybe TRBD2 (5 bases). Trimming removed 0 bases from V and 2 bases from J, with 12 bases in between. Germline CDR1 and CDR2: ENHRY and SYGVKD. The CDR3 spans 16 residues. The CDR3 DNA sequence: TGTGCCATCAGTGAGTCGGCTAGCTTTCACACAGATACGCAGTATTTT. It specifies CAISESASFHTDTQYF.

The chain joins TRBV6-1 to TRBJ1-3; 8 bases match TRBD1. J lost 6 bases, V lost 1 base, and 5 bases had no gene match. This CDR3 spans 15 amino acids. Germline CDR1 MNHNS, CDR2 SASEGT. CDR3 protein: CASSEEGQVSNTIYF. The CDR3 DNA is TGTGCCAGCAGTGAAGAGGGACAGGTATCAAACACCATATATTTT.

V usage is TRBV5-5 and J usage is TRBJ2-1, with TRBD2 identical over 9 bases. The CDR3 totals 17 residues. The germline V gene has CDR1 SGHKS and CDR2 YYEKEE (reference sequence). V was clipped by 0 bases and J by 6 bases; unmatched bases: 10. For the CDR3, the DNA is TGTGCCAGCAGCTTGGCTTTTAGCGGGAGTTTTGGCAATGAGCAGTTCTTC. Its translation is CASSLAFSGSFGNEQFF.

V usage is TRBV19 and J usage is TRBJ2-1; 9 nucleotides match TRBD2. This CDR3 comprises 14 residues. V gave up 7 bases and J gave up 3 bases; unmatched junction bases: 4. The V gene's germline CDR1 is LNHDA and CDR2 SQIVND (reference sequence). The CDR3 nucleotides are TGTGCCAGTAACCTAGCGGGAAGCTACAATGAGCAGTTCTTC. Translated, it gives CASNLAGSYNEQFF.

V gene TRBV28 combines with J gene TRBJ1-5, with TRBD1 as a possible D gene (6 bases). The CDR3 contains 15 residues. V lost 3 bases to trimming and J lost 1 base, with 10 bases between them. Germline assignment: CDR1 MDHEN and CDR2 SYDVKM. For the CDR3, the DNA is TGTGCCAGCAGTTTTACAGGGTCAAGCAATCAGCCCCAGCATTTT. Residues: CASSFTGSSNQPQHF.

V is TRBV7-9 and J is TRBJ2-1; 13 bases map to TRBD2. Looked up from germline, CDR1 is SEHNR and CDR2 is FQNEAQ (reference sequence). V trimming: 5 bases; J trimming: 0 bases; junction bases outside the gene matches: 7. The CDR3 sequence is 18 residues long. The CDR3, as DNA: TGTGCCAGCAGCCGCCCGGGACTAGCGGGGAGCTCCTACAATGAGCAGTTCTTC. Translating it yields CASSRPGLAGSSYNEQFF.

The chain uses TRBV6-1 and TRBJ1-5; D unresolved. This CDR3 is 15 amino acids long. Germline-derived CDR1 and CDR2 are MNHNS and SASEGT. Deletions cut 3 bases from V and 7 bases from J, with 16 bases between. The CDR3 coding sequence is TGTGCCAGCAGTGATATGTGGGGAATCGGGCAGCCCCAGCATTTT. Its translation: CASSDMWGIGQPQHF.

This chain links TRBV6-5 with TRBJ2-2; D could derive from TRBD1 or TRBD2 (5 bases each). V was trimmed by 8 bases and J by 2 bases, leaving 12 bases between them. The CDR3 covers 14 residues. Germline V gene data show CDR1 as MNHEY and CDR2 as SVGAGI. Here the CDR3 reads CASVKGPNTGELFF. The CDR3 DNA reads TGTGCCAGCGTAAAGGGACCTAACACCGGGGAGCTGTTTTTT.

V usage is TRBV21-1 and J usage is TRBJ2-1; the DNA was not used to check the table's D call, TRBD2. TRBV21-1 is recorded as a pseudogene. There are 18 residues in the CDR3. The CDR3 here is CASSKVPSAESSYNEQFF. As DNA, the CDR3 is TGTGCCAGCAGCAAAGTGCCCAGCGCCGAAAGCTCCTACAATGAGCAGTTCTTC.